This TCR beta chain originates from a study of T-cell memory formation after mild COVID-19 (dated by TCRdb to the early 2020s). Describing the broader study: TCR sequence clusters from the two donors were found to be largely donor specific. Two young, previously healthy adult volunteers, one female and one male, were included in the cohort. In a couple of donors, T-cell clones that expanded and contracted after mild COVID-19 were followed by sequencing TCRalpha and TCRbeta repertoires longitudinally. What the research found in general, with its limitations: Some responding clones were detected in pre-infection memory, which suggested that pre-existing cross-reactive memory T cells had joined the SARS-CoV-2 response. Balanced CD4/CD8 phenotypes were observed for clones contracting from day 15 to 85, whereas a bias towards CD4+ was observed for a second wave of clones expanding from day 15 to 37. Contracting CD4+ clones were located mainly in the CM and EM memory subsets, whereas CD8+ clones were found to be enriched in EMRA. The study covered only a couple of mild cases, and larger cohorts including severe cases with pre-infection samples were considered necessary. Whether the second-wave clones peaking on day 37 were SARS-CoV-2 specific was not confirmed.

Spanning cysteine to phenylalanine, the CDR3 consists of 15 amino acids. Only CDR3 DNA remains: 45 bases, in frame from the first base. V and J are truncated by 4 bases and 6 bases respectively, leaving an intervening sequence of 17 bases. Based on the germline V gene, the CDR1 and CDR2 sequences are SGHRS and YFSETQ. For this clonotype: Its antigen is unknown. No quality values exist for individual bases; no much larger clone is one base distant.

Ficoll-Paque density gradient centrifugation was used to isolate PBMCs. The listed sequencing device is Illumina NovaSeq 6000. Using 5'RACE with constant-segment primers, TCRalpha and TCRbeta cDNA libraries were constructed, with sample barcodes and unique molecular identifiers added in the process. Trizol reagent was used to extract RNA from every sample. Amplification of the libraries took two PCR steps, and the second step added a second sample barcode plus Illumina TruSeq adapters. Sequencing of the libraries was done on an Illumina NovaSeq, producing 2 x 150 bp paired-end reads. Processing in the source paper ran as follows. The reads were demultiplexed and collapsed into UMI-guided consensus sequences using migec v1.2.7. Using mixcr v2.1.11, the UMI consensuses were aligned to TRA and TRB V and J templates and assembled into clonotypes. Clonotypes were classified as expanded or contracted when called significant by both edgeR and NoisET, with noise models trained on biological replicates. For edgeR calls, the cutoffs were a false discovery rate-adjusted p below 0.01 and a log2 fold-change threshold of 1. As an exploratory analysis of dynamics, max-normalized trajectories of the 1000 most abundant clonotypes were examined by PCA with hierarchical clustering. The CD4 or CD8 phenotype of responding clones was assigned using the separately sequenced CD4+ and CD8+ repertoires. TCRdb ran its own pipeline on the public reads, namely fastp trimming at Q25 and MiXCR clone calling, and kept in-frame beta chains. Under each unique CDR3 protein, matching rows form one entry showing the most common genes and DNA. The V and J calls were determined by TCRdb, not by the authors. Here the sample has roughly 260,000 distinct CDR3 sequences; less than 20% occur a single time. Together, the top ten hold around 3.7% of the sample.

The chain employs TRBV5-1 and TRBJ2-1, and perhaps TRBD2 as D gene, on 5 matching bases. What was sequenced was PBMCs or a T cell subset sorted from them (not recorded which). This receptor was identified in a man aged 18 to 29 who had mild COVID-19 (a few samples of this study predate the infection). The sample titles of this study are shuffled in the database, so cell type and time point are left out; the donor was told from shared clones. The nucleotide sequence is TGCGCCAGCAGCCCCGCCCCCCTAGGAGGCAATGAGCAGTTCTTC. It translates to CASSPAPLGGNEQFF.